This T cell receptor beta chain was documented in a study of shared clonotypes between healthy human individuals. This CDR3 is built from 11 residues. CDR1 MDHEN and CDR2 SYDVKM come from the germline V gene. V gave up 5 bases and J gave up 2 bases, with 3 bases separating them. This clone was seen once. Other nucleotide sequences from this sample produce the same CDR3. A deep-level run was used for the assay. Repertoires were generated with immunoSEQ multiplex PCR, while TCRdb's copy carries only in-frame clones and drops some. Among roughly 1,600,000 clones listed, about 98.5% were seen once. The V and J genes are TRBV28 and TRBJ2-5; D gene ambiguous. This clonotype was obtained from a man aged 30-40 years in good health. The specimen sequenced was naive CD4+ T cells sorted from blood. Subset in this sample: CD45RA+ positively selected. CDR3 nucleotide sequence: TGTGCCAGCAGTCTTCAAGAGACCCAGTACTTC. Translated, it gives CASSLQETQYF.